Following are 29 T cell receptor beta chains from one sample sequenced in a study of blood T cell repertoires in COVID-19. Some clones are missing from TCRdb's copy, which holds only in-frame ones; the method was immunoSEQ multiplex PCR. The sample gives fewer than 150,000 clones, over 70% of which show up once; roughly 20% is in the top ten. Input material: peripheral blood. The source is a man older than 75 with acute or convalescent COVID-19.

In its sample, this clone was seen a few times. The chain uses TRBV11-3 and TRBJ2-2; 7 bases match TRBD2. Germline trimming cut 1 base from V and 0 bases from J; bases unmatched to any gene: 5. The CDR3 loop spans 17 amino acids. Germline CDR1 is SGHNT and CDR2 is YENEEA. The CDR3 DNA reads as TGTGCCAGCAGCTTAGGGCGGGGGTCCGCGAACACCGGGGAGCTGTTTTTT. This sequence encodes CASSLGRGSANTGELFF.

This clone was counted many times. The J gene is TRBJ1-6, the V gene TRBV7-6; 7 bases are shared with TRBD1. V gave up 5 bases and J gave up 9 bases; unmatched junction bases: 7. Germline CDR1 is SGHVS and CDR2 is FNYEAQ. This CDR3 has 14 residues. Here the CDR3 reads CASSPTTGFSPLHF. In nucleotides, the CDR3 is TGTGCCAGCAGCCCAACGACAGGGTTTTCACCCCTCCACTTT.

This chain connects TRBV6-2 or TRBV6-3 to TRBJ1-1, with D perhaps TRBD1 (5 bases). The CDR3 consists of 13 residues. V lost 5 bases and J lost 3, with 10 bases in between. Germline CDR1 reads MNHEY; CDR2 reads SVGEGT. The CDR3, as DNA: TGTGCCAGCAGTCGGGGGTTAGACACTGAAGCTTTCTTT. This sequence encodes CASSRGLDTEAFF.

The chain couples TRBV5-1 to TRBJ1-2, with D uncertain. The V gene's germline CDR1 is SGHRS and CDR2 YFSETQ. Trimming pared 2 bases from V and 2 bases from J, leaving 7 bases between. There are 13 residues in the CDR3. The CDR3 bases are TGCGCCAGCAGCTTAGACACCAACTATGGCTACACCTTC. Translation: CASSLDTNYGYTF.

This clone appeared a single time. The chain couples TRBV18 to TRBJ2-5; 11 positions agree with TRBD2. The germline V gene encodes CDR1 KGHSH and CDR2 LQKENI. The CDR3 length is 15 residues. V was pared by 4 bases and J by 6 bases, with 7 bases of the junction left unmatched. The CDR3 reads CASSREGTSGQTQYF. The CDR3, as DNA: TGTGCCAGCTCACGAGAGGGGACTAGCGGACAGACCCAGTACTTC. The whole variable domain, filled in from reference TRBV18 and TRBJ2-5, reads NAGVMQNPRHLVRRRGQEARLRCSPMKGHSHVYWYRQLPEEGLKFMVYLQKENIIDESGMPKERFSAEFPKEGPSILRIQQVVRGDSAAYFCASSREGTSGQTQYFGPGTRLLVL.

A few counts support this clone. The chain couples TRBV28 to TRBJ1-6; TRBD1 might be the D (5 bases). This CDR3 spans 13 amino acids. Germline loops: CDR1 MDHEN, CDR2 SYDVKM. Trimming shortened V by 8 bases and J by 7 bases, and 12 bases separated the two germline ends. CDR3 in amino acids: CASYRQGNSPLHF. The CDR3 DNA sequence: TGTGCCAGCTACCGGCAGGGAAATTCACCCCTCCACTTT.

This rearrangement joins TRBV28 to TRBJ2-5; TRBD2 aligns across 10 bases. The CDR3 has 14 residues. Germline assignment: CDR1 MDHEN and CDR2 SYDVKM. The V gene end was trimmed by 5 bases and the J gene end by 5 bases; junction bases not matched to a gene: 5. CDR3 bases: TGTGCCAGCAGTCTAGCGGGGGCTGGGGAGACCCAGTACTTC. Protein: CASSLAGAGETQYF.

The gene calls are TRBV20-1 and TRBJ1-2; TRBD1 agrees at 11 bases. Germline lookup yields CDR1 DFQATT and CDR2 SNEGSKA (reference sequence). J lost 9 bases, V lost 3 bases, and 6 bases had no gene match. This CDR3 spans 13 amino acids. CDR3 sequence (DNA): TGCAGTGCTAGTCCCAGGGACAGGGGGAGCTACACCTTC. Translated, it gives CSASPRDRGSYTF.

V gene TRBV6-2 or TRBV6-3 combines with J gene TRBJ2-7, with 11 bases aligning to TRBD2. The CDR3 consists of 15 residues. Trimming removed 2 bases from V and 6 bases from J; junction bases left unmatched: 6. Looked up from germline, CDR1 is MNHEY and CDR2 is SVGEGT. The CDR3 loop is CASSYPSGGRSEQYF. CDR3 sequence (DNA): TGTGCCAGCAGTTACCCTAGCGGGGGGAGATCCGAGCAGTACTTC.

The chain recombines TRBV6-1 with TRBJ1-6; no definite D call. Germline assignment: CDR1 MNHNS and CDR2 SASEGT. With 3 bases removed from V and 0 bases from J, the gap between germline ends came to 6 bases. The CDR3 loop spans 15 amino acids. The CDR3 DNA reads TGTGCCAGCAGTGAGAAGAGCTCCTATAATTCACCCCTCCACTTT. The encoded protein is CASSEKSSYNSPLHF.

This clone came up once. This chain joins TRBV18 and TRBJ2-1; D remains unclear. CDR3 size: 14 residues. V lost 0 bases and J 7 bases, leaving 10 bases between the germline ends. The germline CDR1 and CDR2 sequences are KGHSH and LQKENI. This chain's CDR3 is CASSPPGLRNEQFF. In DNA, the CDR3 is TGTGCCAGCTCACCACCTGGGCTTAGGAATGAGCAGTTCTTC.

The V call is TRBV5-4, the J call TRBJ1-1; no firm D call. This CDR3 has 11 residues. The germline V and J ends were trimmed by 4 bases and 7 bases, with 8 bases remaining between them. The V gene's germline CDR1 is SGHNT and CDR2 YYREEE (reference sequence). CDR3 DNA sequence: TGTGCCAGCAGCGTCCGGGGTGAAGCTTTCTTT. This sequence encodes CASSVRGEAFF.

The V and J genes are TRBV7-3 and TRBJ1-1; 7 bases match TRBD1. This CDR3 spans 14 amino acids. CDR1 is SGHTA, CDR2 FQGTGA, per germline. The junction had 3 bases not matched to a gene; V was cut back by 5 bases and J by 0 bases. The CDR3 DNA reads as TGTGCCAGCAGCCAAACAGGGGTGAACACTGAAGCTTTCTTT. Translation gives CASSQTGVNTEAFF.

This chain uses TRBV5-1 with TRBJ1-5; weak D call: TRBD1 (5 bases). Germline loops: CDR1 SGHRS, CDR2 YFSETQ. Trimming took 4 bases from V and 2 from J, leaving 16 bases between them. The CDR3 contains 16 residues. CDR3: CASSLAGQWGNQPQHF. The CDR3 nucleotides read TGCGCCAGCAGCCTGGCAGGACAATGGGGCAATCAGCCCCAGCATTTT.

The chain is built from TRBV19 and TRBJ2-1; tentative D call: TRBD2 (5 bases). Germline CDR1 and CDR2: LNHDA and SQIVND (reference sequence). Trimming shortened V by 5 bases and J by 4 bases, and 18 bases separated the two germline ends. This CDR3 is 16 amino acids long. CDR3 amino acids: CASSGSLVWGYNEQFF. CDR3 bases: TGTGCCAGTAGTGGTTCACTAGTCTGGGGATACAATGAGCAGTTCTTC.

The chain links TRBV6-5 to TRBJ2-7, with a weak D call TRBD1 (5 bases). The germline V and J ends were trimmed by 1 base and 2 bases, with 12 bases remaining between them. The CDR3 is made up of 15 amino acids. Per germline, CDR1 MNHEY and CDR2 SVGAGI. The CDR3 spells CASSYYSRATYEQYF. Written as DNA, the CDR3 is TGTGCCAGCAGTTACTATTCCAGGGCCACCTACGAGCAGTACTTC.

The CDR3 reads CASSDQGVGLWNTIYF. In DNA, the CDR3 is TGTGCCAGCAGTGACCAGGGGGTAGGGCTCTGGAACACCATATATTTT. The V gene is TRBV6-1, the J gene TRBJ1-3; 7 nucleotides agree with TRBD1. With V trimmed by 3 bases and J by 7 bases, 12 bases remained unmatched. CDR1 is MNHNS, CDR2 SASEGT, per germline. The CDR3 contains 16 residues.

This rearrangement joins TRBV7-6 to TRBJ2-5; 10 positions match TRBD1. This CDR3 spans 16 amino acids. Trimming removed 5 bases from V and 2 bases from J; junction bases left unmatched: 8. Germline V gene data show CDR1 as SGHVS and CDR2 as FNYEAQ. CDR3 in amino acids: CASSLTRDRGQETQYF. The CDR3 DNA is TGTGCCAGCAGCCTAACTAGGGACAGGGGACAAGAGACCCAGTACTTC.

The chain links TRBV27 to TRBJ2-5, with D possibly being TRBD2 (5 bases). Germline V lookup: CDR1 MNHEY, CDR2 SMNVEV (reference sequence). The CDR3 is 13 residues long. V lost 6 bases and J lost 5, with 13 bases in between. This CDR3 is CASSRLSEETQYF. The CDR3 DNA reads TGTGCCAGCAGCCGACTAAGCGAGGAGACCCAGTACTTC.

V and J are TRBV4-2 and TRBJ1-6; tentatively, D is TRBD1 (6 bases). Germline values: CDR1 LGHNA, CDR2 YNFKEQ. CDR3 length equals 15 residues. V lost 0 bases, J lost 9 bases, and 12 bases lay in between. CDR3: CASSQDQQGGSPLHF. CDR3 nucleotide sequence: TGTGCCAGCAGCCAAGATCAACAGGGTGGTTCACCCCTCCACTTT.

The genes are TRBV5-4 and TRBJ2-1; TRBD1 might be the D (5 bases). V shed 5 bases and J shed 6 bases, with 18 bases lying between them. Germline CDR1 and CDR2: SGHNT and YYREEE (reference sequence). This CDR3 is 15 amino acids long. CDR3 in DNA: TGTGCCAGCAGTACAGAAAAGGGTCAGGGCAATGAGCAGTTCTTC. Its protein product is CASSTEKGQGNEQFF.

The chain uses TRBV27 and TRBJ2-1; weak D call: TRBD2 (7 bases). This CDR3 comprises 12 residues. The V gene's germline CDR1 is MNHEY and CDR2 SMNVEV (reference sequence). V lost 3 bases to trimming and J lost 9 bases, with 9 bases between them. The DNA for the CDR3 is TGTGCCAGCAGTTTTGGGGGGGCTGAGCAGTTCTTC. Translated, it gives CASSFGGAEQFF.

The chain is built from TRBV4-1 and TRBJ2-3; no definite D call. CDR3 length equals 14 residues. Germline V gives CDR1 MGHRA, CDR2 YSYEKL. Deletions cut 0 bases from V and 0 bases from J, with 4 bases between. CDR3 loop: CASSQDPSTDTQYF. CDR3 DNA: TGCGCCAGCAGCCAAGATCCTAGCACAGATACGCAGTATTTT.

This clone came up a few times. The rearrangement joins TRBV27 to TRBJ2-2; 7 bases align to TRBD2. V was pared by 6 bases and J by 6 bases, with 7 bases of the junction left unmatched. Germline V gives CDR1 MNHEY, CDR2 SMNVEV (reference sequence). The CDR3 is 14 residues long. CDR3 coding DNA: TGTGCCAGCAGCATCGGAGGACTAGCCGGGGAGCTGTTTTTT. Residues: CASSIGGLAGELFF.

V is TRBV7-2 and J is TRBJ1-5; TRBD1 aligns across 8 bases. Germline loops: CDR1 SGHTA, CDR2 FQGNSA. The CDR3 has 15 residues. The V and J ends lost 2 bases and 6 bases, in that order; junction bases with no gene match: 6. The CDR3, as DNA: TGTGCCAGCAGCTTACAGGGGGCGCTTGGTCAGCCCCAGCATTTT. Its translation: CASSLQGALGQPQHF.

V is TRBV5-4 and J is TRBJ2-5, with TRBD2 matching over 12 bases. This CDR3 region has 14 residues. Germline assignment: CDR1 SGHNT and CDR2 YYREEE (reference sequence). V trimming: 3 bases; J trimming: 4 bases; junction bases outside the gene matches: 1. The CDR3 nucleotides are TGTGCCAGCAGCTGGGGACTAGCGGGAGAGACCCAGTACTTC. Its protein is CASSWGLAGETQYF.

V usage is TRBV15 and J usage is TRBJ2-5; maybe TRBD2 (5 bases). The CDR3 runs 14 residues. From germline, CDR1 is LNHNV and CDR2 YYDKDF (reference sequence). The germline V and J ends were trimmed by 2 bases and 2 bases, with 9 bases remaining between them. The CDR3 nucleotides read TGTGCCACCAGCAGAACTAGAGGGCAAGAGACCCAGTACTTC. It specifies CATSRTRGQETQYF.

In its sample, this clone was seen many times. The rearrangement joins TRBV2 to TRBJ2-4, with D unresolved. This CDR3 is 15 amino acids long. CDR1 and CDR2 (germline): SNHLY, FYNNEI. The ends were cut back, 7 bases at V and 0 bases at J, with 13 bases in the middle. CDR3 in amino acids: CASNISPLAKNIQYF. CDR3 coding DNA: TGTGCCAGCAACATATCCCCTCTAGCCAAAAACATTCAGTACTTC.

The chain links TRBV6-4 to TRBJ1-5; D is undetermined. The CDR3 totals 13 residues. With 5 bases removed from V and 4 bases from J, the gap between germline ends came to 9 bases. In germline, CDR1 is MRHNA, CDR2 SNTAGT. The CDR3 loop reads CASSPSPNQPQHF. In nucleotides, the CDR3 is TGTGCCAGCAGTCCGTCCCCGAATCAGCCCCAGCATTTT.